Reported below is one T cell receptor (beta chain). Only healthy Caucasians were included as donors. The source of the sample is a study of identical twins. TCRdb reprocessed the 5' RACE reads with MiXCR, giving one entry per CDR3 protein. This sample yields 500,000 or so distinct CDR3 sequences, of which roughly a fifth are seen a single time; about 0.91% belongs to the top ten. V lost 4 bases and J 0 bases, leaving 16 bases between the germline ends. CDR3 size: 16 residues. Germline CDR1 SGDLS, CDR2 YYNGEE. The sample was also linked to a second study, of T cells expressing NK-cell markers. That paper states: Seven sequenced donors out of eight were HCMV-seropositive, one seronegative. Several donors had dominant NKG2C+ clonotypes that comprised about 1.0-7.5% of their CD8+ T cells. The CD3+CD56-NKG2C+ fraction was also led by these clonotypes in a handful of donors.

Material for sequencing was CD4+ T cells sorted from blood. The TCR comes from a woman younger than 30 in good health. The V and J genes are TRBV9 and TRBJ1-1; D remains unclear. The CDR3 DNA follows: TGTGCCAGCAGCCCGTGGGGTGGGCGGATGAACACTGAAGCTTTCTTT. Protein: CASSPWGGRMNTEAFF.